These 10 T cell receptor beta chains share one sample of origin, sequenced in a study of cytomegalovirus exposure and HLA in healthy donors. TCRdb's copy holds only in-frame clones and misses some; the assay was immunoSEQ multiplex PCR. The repertoire holds a few hundred thousand clones, with 75% to 90% as singletons. The sequenced sample was PBMCs. Receptors originate from a woman under 30 in good health and CMV-seronegative.

V and J are TRBV18 and TRBJ1-1; the D gene is possibly TRBD1 (5 bases). CDR1 is KGHSH, CDR2 LQKENI, per germline. The CDR3 totals 13 residues. Trimming took 5 bases from V and 0 from J, leaving 7 bases between them. The CDR3: CASSETVNTEAFF. The CDR3 nucleotides read TGTGCCAGCTCAGAGACAGTGAACACTGAAGCTTTCTTT.

DNA of the CDR3: TGTGCCAGCAGCCCTGTACTAGCGGGAGTGACCGGGGAGCTGTTTTTT. Translated: CASSPVLAGVTGELFF. The chain joins TRBV7-2 to TRBJ2-2, with 11 bases aligning to TRBD2. Per the germline V gene, CDR1 is SGHTA and CDR2 is FQGNSA. The CDR3 has 16 residues. V was clipped by 5 bases and J by 5 bases; unmatched bases: 7.

The chain couples TRBV27 to TRBJ2-1; 9 bases align to TRBD1. Germline-derived CDR1 and CDR2 are MNHEY and SMNVEV (reference sequence). J gave up 8 bases and V 6 bases, and 8 bases lay outside the gene matches. There are 14 residues in the CDR3. The CDR3: CASSYGQGSHEQFF. The CDR3 DNA sequence: TGTGCCAGCAGCTACGGACAGGGGAGCCATGAGCAGTTCTTC.

This clone was observed a single time. The chain recombines TRBV11-2 with TRBJ2-5; 8 bases agree with TRBD2. The V gene end was trimmed by 3 bases and the J gene end by 2 bases; junction bases not matched to a gene: 5. The CDR3 totals 15 residues. From germline, CDR1 is SGHAT and CDR2 FQNNGV. The CDR3 loop reads CASSLIAGPQETQYF. The CDR3 DNA is TGTGCCAGCAGCTTGATAGCGGGACCTCAAGAGACCCAGTACTTC.

The chain links TRBV2 to TRBJ1-4; 10 positions agree with TRBD1. The CDR3 spans 15 residues. J lost 10 bases, V lost 2 bases, and 7 bases had no gene match. Germline V lookup: CDR1 SNHLY, CDR2 FYNNEI. CDR3 bases: TGTGCCAGCAGTGAACGGGGGGACAGGGGAGGAAAACTGTTTTTT. Its protein product is CASSERGDRGGKLFF.

This clone was seen a handful of times. This chain joins TRBV2 and TRBJ2-5; D unresolved. This CDR3 has 11 amino acids. Trimming left V 5 bases short and J 2 bases short, with 3 bases between. Looked up from germline, CDR1 is SNHLY and CDR2 is FYNNEI. This CDR3 is CASSRQETQYF. DNA of the CDR3: TGTGCCAGCAGTCGGCAAGAGACCCAGTACTTC.

The J gene is TRBJ2-1, the V gene TRBV15; 9 bases match TRBD2. Germline CDR1 reads LNHNV; CDR2 reads YYDKDF (reference sequence). The CDR3 has 16 amino acids. With V trimmed by 3 bases and J by 4 bases, 7 bases remained unmatched. The chain's CDR3 is CATSRGAGGAYNEQFF. In nucleotides, the CDR3 is TGTGCCACCAGCAGGGGGGCGGGAGGGGCTTACAATGAGCAGTTCTTC.

The chain is built from TRBV4-3 and TRBJ2-2, with D possibly matching TRBD2 (5 bases). Germline lookup yields CDR1 LGHNA and CDR2 YSLEER. V was pared by 3 bases and J by 1 base, with 15 bases between. The CDR3 extends over 17 amino acids. CDR3 nucleotides: TGCGCCAGCAGCCATCAAATTCCAGCGGAGAACACCGGGGAGCTGTTTTTT. Translating it yields CASSHQIPAENTGELFF.

The chain recombines TRBV27 with TRBJ2-7; D may be TRBD1 (5 bases). Germline CDR1 is MNHEY and CDR2 is SMNVEV (reference sequence). This CDR3 spans 14 amino acids. Trimming left V 2 bases short and J 2 bases short, with 10 bases between. The CDR3 here is CASSLGAGPYEQYF. As DNA, the CDR3 is TGTGCCAGCAGTTTAGGGGCAGGGCCCTACGAGCAGTACTTC.

This rearrangement joins TRBV2 to TRBJ1-4, with D unresolved. The CDR3 has 12 amino acids. Trimming cost V 2 bases and J 11 bases, with 9 bases left between them. The germline V gene encodes CDR1 SNHLY and CDR2 FYNNEI. DNA for the CDR3: TGTGCCAGCAGTGAAAGCTTCTTGAAACTGTTTTTT. It is translated as CASSESFLKLFF. Supplemented by reference TRBV2 and TRBJ1-4, the full variable domain reads EPEVTQTPSHQVTQMGQEVILRCVPISNHLYFYWYRQILGQKVEFLVSFYNNEISEKSEIFDDQFSVERPDGSNFTLKIRSTKLEDSAMYFCASSESFLKLFFGSGTQLSVL.